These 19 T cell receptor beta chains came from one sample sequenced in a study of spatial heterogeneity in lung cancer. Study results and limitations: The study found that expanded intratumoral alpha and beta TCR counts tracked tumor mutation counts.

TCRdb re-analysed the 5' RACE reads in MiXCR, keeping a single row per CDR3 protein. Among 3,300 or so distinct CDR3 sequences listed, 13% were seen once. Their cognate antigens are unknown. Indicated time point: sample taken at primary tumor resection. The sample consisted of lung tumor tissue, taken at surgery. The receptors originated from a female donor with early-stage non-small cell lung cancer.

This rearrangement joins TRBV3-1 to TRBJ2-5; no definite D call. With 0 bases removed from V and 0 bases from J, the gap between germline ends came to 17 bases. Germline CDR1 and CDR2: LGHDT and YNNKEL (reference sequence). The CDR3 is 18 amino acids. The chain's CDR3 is CASSQDDMAVSYQETQYF. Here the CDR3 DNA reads TGTGCCAGCAGCCAAGATGATATGGCAGTAAGCTACCAAGAGACCCAGTACTTC.

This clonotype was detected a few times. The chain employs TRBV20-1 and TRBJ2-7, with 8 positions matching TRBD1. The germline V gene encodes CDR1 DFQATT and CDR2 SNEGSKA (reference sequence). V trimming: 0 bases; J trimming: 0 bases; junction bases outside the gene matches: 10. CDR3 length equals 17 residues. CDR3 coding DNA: TGCAGTGCTAGAGATTACTCCAGACAGGGGAGCTCCTACGAGCAGTACTTC. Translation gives CSARDYSRQGSSYEQYF.

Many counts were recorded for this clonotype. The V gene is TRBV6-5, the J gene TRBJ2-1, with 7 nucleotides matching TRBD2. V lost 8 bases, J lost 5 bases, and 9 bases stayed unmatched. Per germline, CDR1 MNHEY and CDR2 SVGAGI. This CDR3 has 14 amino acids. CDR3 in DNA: TGTGCCAGCTCTAAGGCGGGAGAGAACAATGAGCAGTTCTTC. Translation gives CASSKAGENNEQFF.

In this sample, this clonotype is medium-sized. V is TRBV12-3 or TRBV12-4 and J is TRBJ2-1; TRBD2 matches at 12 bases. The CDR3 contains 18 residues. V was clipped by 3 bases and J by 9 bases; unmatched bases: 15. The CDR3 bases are TGTGCCAGCAGTTTCTACAGGGGTCCTAGCGGGAGGGACGGTGAGCAGTTCTTC. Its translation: CASSFYRGPSGRDGEQFF.

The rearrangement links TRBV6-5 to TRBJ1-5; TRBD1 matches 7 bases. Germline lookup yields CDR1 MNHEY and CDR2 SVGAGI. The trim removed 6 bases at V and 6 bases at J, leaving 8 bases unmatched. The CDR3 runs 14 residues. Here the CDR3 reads CASRPRQGFQPQHF. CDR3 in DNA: TGTGCCAGCAGGCCGAGACAGGGCTTTCAGCCCCAGCATTTT.

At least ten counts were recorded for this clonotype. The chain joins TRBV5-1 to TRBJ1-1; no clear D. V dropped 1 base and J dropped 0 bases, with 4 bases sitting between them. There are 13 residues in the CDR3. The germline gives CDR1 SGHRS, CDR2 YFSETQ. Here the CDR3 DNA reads TGCGCCAGCAGCTTGACCCTGAACACTGAAGCTTTCTTT. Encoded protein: CASSLTLNTEAFF. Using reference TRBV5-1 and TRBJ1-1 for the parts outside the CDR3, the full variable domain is KAGVTQTPRYLIKTRGQQVTLSCSPISGHRSVSWYQQTPGQGLQFLFEYFSETQRNKGNFPGRFSGRQFSNSRSEMNVSTLELGDSALYLCASSLTLNTEAFFGQGTRLTVV.

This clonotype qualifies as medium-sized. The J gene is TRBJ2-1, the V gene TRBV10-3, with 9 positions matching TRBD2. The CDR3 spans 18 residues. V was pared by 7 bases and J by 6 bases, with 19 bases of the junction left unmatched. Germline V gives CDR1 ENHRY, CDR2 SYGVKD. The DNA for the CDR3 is TGTGCCATCAAGGGGGGTTTTGAGAGTAGCGGGAGTCGCAATGAGCAGTTCTTC. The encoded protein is CAIKGGFESSGSRNEQFF.

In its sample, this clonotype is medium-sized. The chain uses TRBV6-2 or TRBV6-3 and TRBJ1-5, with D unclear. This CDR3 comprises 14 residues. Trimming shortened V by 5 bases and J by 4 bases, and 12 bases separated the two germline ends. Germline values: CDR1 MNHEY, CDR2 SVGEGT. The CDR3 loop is CASSTDTENQPQHF. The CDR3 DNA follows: TGTGCCAGCAGTACCGACACTGAAAATCAGCCCCAGCATTTT.

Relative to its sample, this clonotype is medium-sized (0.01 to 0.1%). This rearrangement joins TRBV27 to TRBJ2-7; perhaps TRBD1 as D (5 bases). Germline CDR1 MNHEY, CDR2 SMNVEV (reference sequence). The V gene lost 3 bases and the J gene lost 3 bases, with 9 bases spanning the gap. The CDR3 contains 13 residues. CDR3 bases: TGTGCCAGCAGTTTCACAGGCCGCTACGAGCAGTACTTC. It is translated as CASSFTGRYEQYF.

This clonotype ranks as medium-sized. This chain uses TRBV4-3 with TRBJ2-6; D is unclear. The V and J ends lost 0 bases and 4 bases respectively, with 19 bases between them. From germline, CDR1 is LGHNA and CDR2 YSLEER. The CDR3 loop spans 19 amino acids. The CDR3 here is CASSQEYYIMTVGANVLTF. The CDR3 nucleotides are TGCGCCAGCAGCCAAGAATATTACATAATGACTGTGGGGGCCAACGTCCTGACTTTC.

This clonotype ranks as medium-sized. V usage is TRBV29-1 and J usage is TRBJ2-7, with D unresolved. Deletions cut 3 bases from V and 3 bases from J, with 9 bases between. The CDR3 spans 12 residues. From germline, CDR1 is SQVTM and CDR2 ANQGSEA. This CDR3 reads CSVEVESYEQYF. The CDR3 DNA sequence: TGCAGCGTTGAGGTAGAGAGCTACGAGCAGTACTTC.

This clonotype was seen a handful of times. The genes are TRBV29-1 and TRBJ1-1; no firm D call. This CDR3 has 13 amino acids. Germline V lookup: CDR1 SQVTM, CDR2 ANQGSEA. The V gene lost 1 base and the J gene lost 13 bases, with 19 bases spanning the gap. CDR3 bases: TGCAGCGTTGAAGGGTCGGGCAGTTTTAAGGGTTTCTTT. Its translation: CSVEGSGSFKGFF.

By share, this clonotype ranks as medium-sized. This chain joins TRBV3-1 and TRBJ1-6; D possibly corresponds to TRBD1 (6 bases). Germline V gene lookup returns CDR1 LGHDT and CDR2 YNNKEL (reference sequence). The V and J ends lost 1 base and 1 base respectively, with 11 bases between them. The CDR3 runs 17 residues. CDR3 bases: TGTGCCAGCAGCCAAGTCGGGGGCCTTTCCTATAATTCACCCCTCCACTTT. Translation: CASSQVGGLSYNSPLHF.

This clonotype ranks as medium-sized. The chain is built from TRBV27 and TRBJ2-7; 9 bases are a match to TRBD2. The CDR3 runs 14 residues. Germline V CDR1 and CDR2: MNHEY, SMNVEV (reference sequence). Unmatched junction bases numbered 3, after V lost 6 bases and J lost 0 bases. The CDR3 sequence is CASSLTSGSYEQYF. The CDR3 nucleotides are TGTGCCAGCAGCCTGACTAGCGGCTCCTACGAGCAGTACTTC.

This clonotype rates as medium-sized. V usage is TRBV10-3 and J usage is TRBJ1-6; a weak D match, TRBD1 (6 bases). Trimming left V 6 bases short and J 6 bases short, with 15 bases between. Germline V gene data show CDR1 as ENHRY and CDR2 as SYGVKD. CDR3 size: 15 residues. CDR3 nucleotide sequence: TGTGCCATCAGGGGGGGATCAGGGGCTAATTCACCCCTCCACTTT. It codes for CAIRGGSGANSPLHF.

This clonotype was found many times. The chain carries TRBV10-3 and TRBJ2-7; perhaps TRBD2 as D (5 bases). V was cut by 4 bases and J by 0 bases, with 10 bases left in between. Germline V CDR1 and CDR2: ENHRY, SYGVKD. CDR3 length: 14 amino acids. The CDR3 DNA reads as TGTGCCATCAGTGGGGGAGACACCTCCTACGAGCAGTACTTC. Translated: CAISGGDTSYEQYF.

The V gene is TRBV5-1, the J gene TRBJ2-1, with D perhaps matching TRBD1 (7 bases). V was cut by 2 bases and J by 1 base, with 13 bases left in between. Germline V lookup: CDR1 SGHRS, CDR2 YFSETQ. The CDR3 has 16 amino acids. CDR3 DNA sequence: TGCGCCAGCAGCTTTGAGGCGGGACAGTCCTACAATGAGCAGTTCTTC. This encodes CASSFEAGQSYNEQFF.

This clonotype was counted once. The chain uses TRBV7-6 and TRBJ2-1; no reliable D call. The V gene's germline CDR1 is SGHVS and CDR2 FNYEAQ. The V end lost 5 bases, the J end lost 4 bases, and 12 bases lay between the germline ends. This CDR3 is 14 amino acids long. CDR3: CASSPLSFYNEQFF. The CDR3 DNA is TGTGCCAGCAGCCCCCTTAGTTTTTACAATGAGCAGTTCTTC.

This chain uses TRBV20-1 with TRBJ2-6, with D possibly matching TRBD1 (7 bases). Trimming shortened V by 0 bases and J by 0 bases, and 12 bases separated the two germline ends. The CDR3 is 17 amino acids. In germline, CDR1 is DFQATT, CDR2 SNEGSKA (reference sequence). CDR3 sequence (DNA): TGCAGTGCTAGAGAGGAGGGGGCCCTCTCTGGGGCCAACGTCCTGACTTTC. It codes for CSAREEGALSGANVLTF.